This T cell receptor beta chain was captured by sequencing in a study of early T cells in non-severe SARS-CoV-2 infection. Study as a whole: The sequenced material was bulk RNA from unsorted whole blood, and its chains were unpaired.

Study outcomes and limitations: Private and CD4 specificities were missed by VDJdb matching, skewed to anti-spike CD8.

Unique molecular identifiers were added to individual cDNA molecules. TCRdb processed the 5' RACE reads anew with MiXCR; each CDR3 protein has one entry. The top ten clones hold roughly 4.7% of a sample with around 76,000 distinct CDR3 sequences, about 10% of them seen once. This clonotype occurred a few times. Its antigen is unidentified. Deletions cut 5 bases from V and 4 bases from J, with 17 bases between. CDR3 length equals 15 residues. Input material: whole blood. The chain carries TRBV12-3 or TRBV12-4 and TRBJ1-2; a possible D gene is TRBD1 (6 bases). The clonotype comes from an adult who was a healthcare worker with PCR-confirmed SARS-CoV-2 infection or an uninfected control (not recorded which). Here the CDR3 reads CASSQLTGSSYGYTF. The DNA of the CDR3 is TGTGCCAGCAGTCAATTGACAGGAAGTAGCTATGGCTACACCTTC.